The present TCR beta chain was sequenced within a study of cytomegalovirus exposure and HLA in healthy donors (dated by TCRdb to the late 2010s). With respect to the entire study: An earlier analysis of under 600 of the donors reported 250 to 300 Gb of sequence data and some 120 million unique TCR beta sequences from 190 million or so T cells. The study aimed to test whether signatures of past pathogen exposure could be identified by cataloging public T cell receptors. The study used immunosequencing to profile the T cell repertoires of hundreds of subjects and linked those repertoires to cytomegalovirus serostatus. All discovery cohort repertoires had been generated using a single sequencing platform. Class I and class II HLA loci were covered by the typing at four-digit resolution. Among the approximately 400 genotyped donors, 81% belonged to the genetic ancestry cluster associated with self-reported Caucasian donors. The study combined high-throughput TCR immunosequencing, statistical association of individual TCRs with disease status, and machine learning to predict cytomegalovirus infection status. Because of strong linkage in the cohort, 4 to 6 DR-DQ haplotypes were treated as single units for association and clustering. About 300 gigabases of sequencing data and tens of millions of unique TCR sequences were included in an early release covering over 600 HLA-typed donors. Typing coverage differed by locus: A, B, C, DRB1 and DQB1 were typed in roughly 620-640 donors, DQA1 in 500 to 550, DPA1 in approximately 600, and DPB1 in roughly 470. Alongside the repertoire data, information on donor age, sex, ethnicity and CMV serostatus was compiled. A separate validation cohort of some 130 different subjects was used in addition to the roughly 640-subject first cohort. Rather than drawing on any new phenotypic data, the later analysis identified candidate immune exposures from TCR beta sequences and the way those sequences occurred across donors. In a later analysis, previously published TCR beta repertoires from several hundred donors were re-analyzed and high-resolution HLA genotyping was added so that TCR occurrence patterns could be studied. Genome-wide SNP genotypes for about 55% of the 666 donors were used in a later genetic analysis, which treated that subset as a discovery cohort. An earlier analysis of around 580 of the donors used high-throughput TCR beta sequencing to judge whether each TCR beta V gene segment behaved as functional or pseudogenic. Among 350 to 400 genotyped donors of the cohort, an average of 235,054 unique TCR beta nucleotide sequences were sequenced per donor, around a sixth of them non-productive.

V lost 0 bases and J lost 8 bases; the stretch between them is 22 bases long. The germline V gene supplies CDR1 SGHAT and CDR2 FQNNGV. The CDR3 numbers 17 residues from cysteine through phenylalanine. Only the CDR3 DNA stays, 51 bases, in frame from base 1. Results the study describes overall, beyond this receptor: Some IMGT-functional V segments, including TRBV6-2 and TRBV6-3, could not be distinguished by the 87-base-pair reads and were therefore excluded. The earlier analysis of almost 600 of the donors excluded approximately 15 rarely observed V segments, including chromosome 9 orphons, because counts were too low. Specific HLA alleles were associated with 15,000 to 20,000 TCR beta sequences at a false discovery rate of 0.05 in a later analysis. When HLA alleles, especially DR and DQ, strongly co-occurred, attributing TCR associations to individual alleles was difficult. A cluster of highly shared sequence variants was judged likely to be a technical artifact of the sequencing pipeline. A later analysis found that most CMV-associated TCR beta chains appeared HLA-restricted, with HLA associations seemingly driven largely by CMV exposure. In a later analysis, the rate of TCR association differed among HLA loci, with DRB1 alleles having the most associated TCRs and HLA-C alleles having the fewest. While some public TCRs were present in many individuals, most TCR sequences turned up only very rarely across donors. According to the authors, the approach could potentially be generalized to other disease states and immunological phenotypes. The study gave a list of 150 to 200 TCR beta chains associated with cytomegalovirus. An association between a missense DCLRE1C variant and V-gene and J-gene trimming of TCR beta chains was found in a later genetic analysis and replicated in an independent cohort. This cohort had only TCR beta chains sequenced, and the lack of alpha or paired-chain data limited which features could be detected. Linkage disequilibrium might explain the correlated functional status among segregating V segments, but an unknown experimental factor could not be ruled out. A further reported finding was that TCR beta sequences accurately predicted the HLA-A and HLA-B alleles for most subjects in the first cohort. In both the original and validation cohorts, the classifier was reported to diagnose cytomegalovirus status with high specificity and sensitivity. In a later analysis, HLA-associated TCR beta chains were found to be more clonally expanded and to have lower generation probabilities than equally common non-associated chains. In vitro tests confirmed that a few of the cytomegalovirus-associated TCR beta chains recognize cytomegalovirus antigens. Compared with the roughly 670-donor mean, donors in an Asian-associated ancestry cluster had fewer N-insertions in productive TCRs, according to a later genetic analysis. Broadly in line with IMGT annotations, most TCR beta V segments showed up in productive rearrangements about 87% or about 30% of the time in an earlier analysis of some 590 of the donors. According to a later analysis, parvovirus B19, influenza, CMV and Epstein-Barr virus appeared linked to several top co-occurrence clusters. The presence/absence analyses assumed that sequencing depth was roughly uniform across donors, and that assumption may not be true. CMV serostatus was the only immune exposure information available for the cohort. HLA typing was unavailable for some donors at each locus, so association tests used only the typed subset.

Libraries were constructed by the immunoSEQ multiplex PCR assay. For the multiplex PCR, a mixture combining 60 forward primers for TCR Vbeta segments and 13 reverse primers for TCR Jbeta segments was used. The CDR3 region of rearranged TCR beta genes was amplified from genomic DNA by a multiplex PCR assay. On the Illumina HiSeq System, the amplified TCR beta libraries were sequenced as 87-base-pair reads. Per the authors' processing: A later analysis counted about 82 million unique TCR beta chains across the 700 or so repertoires, and some 11 million of these chains were shared by at least two donors. Raw reads were error-corrected and collapsed into unique sequences with a nearest-neighbor algorithm that merged closely related sequences to remove PCR and sequencing errors. CDR3 sequences were aligned to IMGT reference sequences to assign V, D and J gene segments. Each retained sequence needed at least a six-nucleotide match to both a V gene segment and a J gene segment. A rearrangement was called productive if the CDR3 had no stop codons and remained in frame with V and J, and every other rearrangement was called non-productive. Following IMGT convention, CDR3 was defined as the stretch from the second conserved V-encoded cysteine up to the conserved J-encoded phenylalanine. Sequences without an unambiguous match to a single V gene segment were excluded from the earlier analysis of approximately 600 of the donors. An earlier analysis of around 600 of the donors classified V segments as functional when productive rearrangements were above 56.7% and as segregating when the standard deviation between donors was above 5%. To diagnose cytomegalovirus status from the catalog of TCR beta chain sequences, a statistical classification framework was built. In a later analysis, TCR nucleotide sequences were compared against IMGT/GENE-DB human TR gene sequences so that V and J genes could be assigned. In a later analysis, CDR3 sequences and most-parsimonious VDJ recombination scenarios were assigned using the TCRdist pipeline. In a later analysis, every TCR beta chain was defined by the combination of its CDR3 amino acid sequence and its V-gene family, and reads without a unique V-gene family were dropped. A later analysis removed 500 to 650 highly shared, low-generation-probability nucleotide sequences to deal with suspected cross-contamination and a sequencing artifact. For each public chain, a later analysis derived a clonal expansion index from normalized ranks of inferred template counts within each repertoire. In a later analysis, generation probabilities were computed with a VDJ recombination model fitted to out-of-frame rearrangements, and the resulting probabilities were checked against IGoR. Hypergeometric tests were used in a later analysis to score TCR-TCR, TCR-HLA and TCR-CMV co-occurrence, with a repertoire-size bias correction applied to the TCR pairs. In a later analysis, false discovery rates were estimated by permuting HLA or CMV assignments 20 times. In a later analysis, co-occurring TCRs were grouped using DBSCAN, with TCRdist sequence similarity added in when clustering inside HLA-allele-positive subsets. For co-occurrence clustering, repertoires with fewer than 30,000 or more than 120,000 public chains were excluded, along with five repertoires with anomalous nucleotide sharing. The table comes from immuneACCESS by way of TCRdb, which keeps in-frame sequences with V and J called. Part of the clones is missing from these tables; in studies checked, under half for an unresolved V gene and the rest for unknown reasons. That table is the source of V, J and clone size, and D and trimming were worked out from the DNA. In this sample the table shows over 120,000 clones, more than 7.5% of which occur a single time. 1.8% of the sample lies in the top ten.

In total, around 600 healthy bone marrow donors made up the cohort. All cohort members were sampled while nominally healthy, although unrecorded immune exposures were likely present. The donor was CMV seronegative and belonged to the group of around 400 seronegative cohort members. Each donor provided a peripheral blood sample, and peripheral blood mononuclear cells were used for TCR beta sequencing. The Qiagen DNeasy Blood Extraction Kit was used to extract genomic DNA from the blood cell samples. Of note for this clone: No cognate antigen has been identified for it. No base-level quality is on record; no much larger clone is a single base apart.

The sequence was collected from a man in his forties or fifties in good health and CMV-seronegative. Material for sequencing was PBMCs. This receptor chain uses TRBV11-2 and TRBJ1-2; TRBD1 is a possible D gene, resting on 6 matching bases. The CDR3 region: CASSLDRPRGGGFGYTF. The sequence in DNA is TGTGCCAGCAGCTTAGATCGACCCCGGGGTGGGGGCTTCGGCTACACCTTC.